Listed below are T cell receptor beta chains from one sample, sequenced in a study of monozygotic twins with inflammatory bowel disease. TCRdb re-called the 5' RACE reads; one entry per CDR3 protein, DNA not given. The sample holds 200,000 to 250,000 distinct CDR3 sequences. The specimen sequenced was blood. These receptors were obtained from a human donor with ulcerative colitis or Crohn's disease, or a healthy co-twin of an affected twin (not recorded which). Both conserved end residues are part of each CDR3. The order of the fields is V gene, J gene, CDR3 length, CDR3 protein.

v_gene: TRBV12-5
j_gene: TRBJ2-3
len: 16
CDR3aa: CASGSPASSFSDTQYF

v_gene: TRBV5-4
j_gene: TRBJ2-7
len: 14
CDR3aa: CASSLGQGFDEQYF

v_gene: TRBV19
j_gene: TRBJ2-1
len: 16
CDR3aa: CASSITLAGGYNEQFF

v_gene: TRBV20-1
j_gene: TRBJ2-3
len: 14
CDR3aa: CSARDSTRGNTQYF

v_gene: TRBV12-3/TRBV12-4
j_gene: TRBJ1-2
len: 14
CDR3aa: CASSLRQGPRGYTF

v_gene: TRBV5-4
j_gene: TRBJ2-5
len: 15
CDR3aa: CASSLQTGRQETQYF

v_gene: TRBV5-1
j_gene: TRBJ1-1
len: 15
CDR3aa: CASSSVSLGNTEAFF

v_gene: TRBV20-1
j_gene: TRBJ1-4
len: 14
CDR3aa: CSARSGTGLEKLFF

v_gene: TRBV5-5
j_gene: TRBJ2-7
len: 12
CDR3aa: CASSLVSHEQYF

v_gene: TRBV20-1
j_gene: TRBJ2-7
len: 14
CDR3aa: CSADSGGDSYEQYF

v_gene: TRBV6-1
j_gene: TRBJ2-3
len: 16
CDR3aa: CASSDPLRNFADTQYF

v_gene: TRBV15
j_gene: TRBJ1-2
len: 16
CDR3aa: CATSRGGGGAFYGYTF